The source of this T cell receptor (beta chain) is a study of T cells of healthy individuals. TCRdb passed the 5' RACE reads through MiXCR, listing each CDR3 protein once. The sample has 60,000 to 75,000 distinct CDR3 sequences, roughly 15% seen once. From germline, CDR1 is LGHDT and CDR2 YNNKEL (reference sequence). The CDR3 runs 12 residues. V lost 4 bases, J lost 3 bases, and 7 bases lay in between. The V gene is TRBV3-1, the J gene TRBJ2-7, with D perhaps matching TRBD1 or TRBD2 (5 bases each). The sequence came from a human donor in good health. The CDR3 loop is CASSPGRYEQYF. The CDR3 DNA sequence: TGTGCCAGCAGCCCGGGACGCTACGAGCAGTACTTC.